The 6 T cell receptor beta chains listed next were all sequenced from one sample in a study of control samples from healthy donors and cancer patients. Method: immunoSEQ multiplex PCR; TCRdb's copy keeps in-frame clones and lacks some. The top ten clones hold approximately 0.7% of a sample with more than 150,000 clones, roughly 92% of them seen once. Sequencing was done on a sample of blood. The receptors were sampled from a woman aged 25 to 39 in good health.

The V gene is TRBV6-4, the J gene TRBJ2-1, with D maybe TRBD2 (6 bases). Between the trimmed V and J ends, which lost 0 bases and 0 bases, there was a span of 9 bases. This CDR3 has 16 residues. The germline gives CDR1 MRHNA, CDR2 SNTAGT. The CDR3 is CASSDSGGGSYNEQFF. CDR3 bases: TGTGCCAGCAGTGACTCTGGGGGAGGCTCCTACAATGAGCAGTTCTTC.

This clone has a handful of counts. The J gene is TRBJ2-2, the V gene TRBV9; 7 bases fit TRBD2. Trimming cost V 4 bases and J 6 bases; bases outside gene matches: 12. This CDR3 is 16 amino acids long. CDR1 and CDR2 (germline): SGDLS, YYNGEE. The CDR3 DNA reads TGTGCCAGCAGCCCCCAGACTAGCCTGGGGGCCGGGGAGCTGTTTTTT. As protein: CASSPQTSLGAGELFF. Looking up the rest from reference TRBV9 and TRBJ2-2 gives the full variable domain: DSGVTQTPKHLITATGQRVTLRCSPRSGDLSVYWYQQSLDQGLQFLIQYYNGEERAKGNILERFSAQQFPDLHSELNLSSLELGDSALYFCASSPQTSLGAGELFFGEGSRLTVL.

The rearrangement links TRBV14 to TRBJ1-1; 8 bases are a match to TRBD1. The CDR3 loop spans 14 amino acids. V trimming: 5 bases; J trimming: 5 bases; junction bases outside the gene matches: 7. CDR1 and CDR2 from the germline V gene are SGHDN and FVKESK. CDR3 protein: CASSKRDRKTEAFF. CDR3 coding DNA: TGTGCCAGCAGCAAACGGGACAGGAAAACTGAAGCTTTCTTT.

This chain uses TRBV19 with TRBJ2-1; 9 bases agree with TRBD1. CDR1 LNHDA and CDR2 SQIVND come from the germline V gene (reference sequence). The CDR3 extends over 16 amino acids. After removal of 4 bases from V and 3 bases from J, the junction contained 7 bases not matched to a gene. The CDR3 region has the DNA TGTGCCAGTAGTAAAAGGAGACAGGGGGTCTACAATGAGCAGTTCTTC. This gives the protein CASSKRRQGVYNEQFF.

The V call is TRBV7-9, the J call TRBJ1-5, with a tentative D call TRBD1 (6 bases). The germline gives CDR1 SEHNR, CDR2 FQNEAQ (reference sequence). The V gene lost 3 bases and the J gene lost 0 bases, with 12 bases spanning the gap. This CDR3 has 16 amino acids. Here the CDR3 reads CASSFAGGNSNQPQHF. CDR3 nucleotide sequence: TGTGCCAGCAGCTTTGCGGGGGGCAATAGCAATCAGCCCCAGCATTTT.

This sequence joins TRBV27 and TRBJ1-2, with 8 bases matching TRBD1. The CDR3 contains 17 residues. V lost 5 bases, J lost 0 bases, and 11 bases stayed unmatched. The germline V gene has CDR1 MNHEY and CDR2 SMNVEV (reference sequence). The DNA of the CDR3 is TGTGCCAGCAGTCCCCTGGACAGGGCCATCCCTAACTATGGCTACACCTTC. This gives the protein CASSPLDRAIPNYGYTF.